The rows below give T cell receptor beta chains drawn from one sample of a study of blood T cell repertoires in COVID-19. The data were produced by immunoSEQ multiplex PCR, yet TCRdb's version contains in-frame clones alone and is incomplete. The profile shows a few hundred thousand clones, roughly 88% of them singletons. Sequenced material: PBMCs or T cells enriched from blood (not recorded which). The receptors come from a woman aged 40-49 years who had been exposed to COVID-19. Each CDR3 is given without its conserved first and last residue.

V	J	CDR3
TRBV15	TRBJ2-2	ATSRDRGPTGELF
TRBV3-1/TRBV3-2	TRBJ2-3	ASSQGAQEGFSLDTQY
TRBV6-5	TRBJ2-2	ASSSTGNTGELF
TRBV30	TRBJ2-7	AWSAGTGGYEQY
TRBV11-2	TRBJ2-1	ASRKPGQGRNEQF
TRBV7-8	TRBJ1-1	ASSAGQKNTEAF
TRBV7-3	TRBJ2-1	ASSSQPKGTSGYNEQF
TRBV5-6	TRBJ1-2	ASRQGPQGGYT
TRBV14	TRBJ2-5	ASSHSTGGKETQY
TRBV5-1	TRBJ2-7	ASSLQTGTGPYEQY
TRBV7-6	TRBJ2-3	ASSLPGLWRDTQY
TRBV4-3	TRBJ1-2	ASSPSRGDRFIYYT
TRBV28	TRBJ2-7	ASSLSTSGAHYEQY
TRBV18	TRBJ1-1	ASSPKEAGVGTEAF
TRBV10-3	TRBJ2-2	AISPGTGNTGELF
TRBV9	TRBJ2-5	ASSPGSYNQETQY
TRBV24-1	TRBJ2-1	ATSSRDNEQF
TRBV6-5	TRBJ1-2	ATYRDMGSSGGYT
TRBV7-9	TRBJ2-5	ASSLVGSGETQY
TRBV29-1	TRBJ2-1	SVITGTSLGEQF
TRBV6-5	TRBJ1-1	ATYWGGRNTEAF
TRBV6-5	TRBJ1-1	ASSYFRNTEAF
TRBV7-9	TRBJ1-6	ASSPRQDGNSPLH
TRBV28	TRBJ2-7	ASISTNLPSYEQY
TRBV12-3/TRBV12-4	TRBJ1-4	ASSFQRGEKLF
TRBV7-8	TRBJ1-2	ASSLVRGLDGYT
TRBV9	TRBJ2-7	ASSPRRQGSYEQY
TRBV27	TRBJ2-2	ASSLLRGYQRTGELF
TRBV7-2	TRBJ1-6	ASSRVTVNSPLH
TRBV15	TRBJ1-2	ATSRDGIPGEGYT
TRBV5-4	TRBJ1-2	ASSSPGGVIYGYT
TRBV25-1	TRBJ2-3	ASTRPGITDTQY
TRBV6-1	TRBJ1-3	ASSEGTGAGNTIY
TRBV4-3	TRBJ2-3	ASSQDLGTSGGVWDTQY
TRBV10-3	TRBJ2-2	AISDPGIRNTGELF
TRBV25-1	TRBJ2-3	ASSRGGGDTQY
TRBV5-1	TRBJ2-7	ASSLVYRAYEQY
TRBV5-1	TRBJ2-1	ASSLGRKTSGSVITYNEQF
TRBV7-3	TRBJ1-1	ASSLSRLANTEAF